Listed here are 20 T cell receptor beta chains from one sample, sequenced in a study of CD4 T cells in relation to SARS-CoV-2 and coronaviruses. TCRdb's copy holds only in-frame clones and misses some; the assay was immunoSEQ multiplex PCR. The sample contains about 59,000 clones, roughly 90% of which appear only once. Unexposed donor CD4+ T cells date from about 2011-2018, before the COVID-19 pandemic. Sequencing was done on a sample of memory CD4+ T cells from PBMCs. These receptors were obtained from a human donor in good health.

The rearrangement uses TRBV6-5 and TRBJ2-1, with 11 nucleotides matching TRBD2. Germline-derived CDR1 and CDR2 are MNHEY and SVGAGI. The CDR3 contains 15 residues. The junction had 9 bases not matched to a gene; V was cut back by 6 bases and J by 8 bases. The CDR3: CASRSLAGGLYEQFF. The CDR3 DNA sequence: TGTGCCAGCAGGTCGCTAGCGGGAGGCCTCTATGAGCAGTTCTTC.

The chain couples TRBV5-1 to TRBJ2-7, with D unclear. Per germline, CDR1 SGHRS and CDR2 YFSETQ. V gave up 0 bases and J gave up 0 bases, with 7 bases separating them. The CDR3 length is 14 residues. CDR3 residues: CASSLAVLSYEQYF. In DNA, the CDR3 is TGCGCCAGCAGCTTGGCGGTCCTCTCCTACGAGCAGTACTTC.

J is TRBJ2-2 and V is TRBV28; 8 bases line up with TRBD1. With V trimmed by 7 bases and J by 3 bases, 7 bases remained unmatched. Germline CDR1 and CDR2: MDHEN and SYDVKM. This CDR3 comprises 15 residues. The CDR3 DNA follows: TGTGCCAGCACCTCTGGACAGGGACACACCGGGGAGCTGTTTTTT. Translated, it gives CASTSGQGHTGELFF.

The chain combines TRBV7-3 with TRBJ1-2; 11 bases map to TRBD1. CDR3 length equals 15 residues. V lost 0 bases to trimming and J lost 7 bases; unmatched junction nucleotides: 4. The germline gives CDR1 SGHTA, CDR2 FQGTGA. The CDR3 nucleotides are TGTGCCAGCAGCTTAACTCCCGGACAGGGGGCTGGCTACACCTTC. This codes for CASSLTPGQGAGYTF. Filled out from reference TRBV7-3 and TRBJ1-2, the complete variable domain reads GAGVSQTPSNKVTEKGKYVELRCDPISGHTALYWYRQSLGQGPEFLIYFQGTGAADDSGLPNDRFFAVRPEGSVSTLKIQRTERGDSAVYLCASSLTPGQGAGYTFGSGTRLTVV.

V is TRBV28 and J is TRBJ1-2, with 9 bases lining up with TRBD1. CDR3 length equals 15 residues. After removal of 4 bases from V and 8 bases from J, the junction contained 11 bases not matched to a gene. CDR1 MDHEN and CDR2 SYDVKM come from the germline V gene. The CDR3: CASSSGTGLAGGYTF. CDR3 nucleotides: TGTGCCAGCAGTTCCGGGACAGGGCTGGCGGGGGGCTACACCTTC.

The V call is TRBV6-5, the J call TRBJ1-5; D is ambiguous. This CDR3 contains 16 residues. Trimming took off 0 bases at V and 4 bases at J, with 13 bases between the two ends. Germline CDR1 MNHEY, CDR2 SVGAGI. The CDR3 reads CASSYSFEQRNQPQHF. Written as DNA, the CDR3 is TGTGCCAGCAGTTACTCGTTTGAACAGCGGAATCAGCCCCAGCATTTT.

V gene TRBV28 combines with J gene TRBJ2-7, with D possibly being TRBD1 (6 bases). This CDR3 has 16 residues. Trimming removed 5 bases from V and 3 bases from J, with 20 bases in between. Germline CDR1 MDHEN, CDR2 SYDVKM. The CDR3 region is CASSVTRGQRGYEQYF. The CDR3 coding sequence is TGTGCCAGCAGTGTAACGAGAGGACAGAGAGGCTACGAGCAGTACTTC.

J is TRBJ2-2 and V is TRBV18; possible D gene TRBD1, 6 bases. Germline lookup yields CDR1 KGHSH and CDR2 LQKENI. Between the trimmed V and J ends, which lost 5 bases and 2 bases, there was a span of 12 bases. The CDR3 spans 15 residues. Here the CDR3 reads CASSAGTSNTGELFF. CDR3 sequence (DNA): TGTGCCAGCTCAGCCGGGACATCCAACACCGGGGAGCTGTTTTTT.

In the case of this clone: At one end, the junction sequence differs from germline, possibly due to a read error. The chain's CDR3 is CASRCLLLQATQYF. The CDR3 DNA follows: TGCGCCAGCCGCTGCTTGCTATTACAAGCGACCCAGTACTTC. This sequence joins TRBV23-1 and TRBJ2-5; D unresolved. TRBV23-1 is an ORF for which the function is uncertain. The CDR3 length is 14 residues.

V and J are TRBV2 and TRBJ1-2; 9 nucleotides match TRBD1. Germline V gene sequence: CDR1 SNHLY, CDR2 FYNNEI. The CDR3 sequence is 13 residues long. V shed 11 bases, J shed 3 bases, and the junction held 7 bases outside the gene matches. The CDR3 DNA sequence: TGTGCCTCACACCGGGACAGGGACTATGGCTACACCTTC. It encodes CASHRDRDYGYTF.

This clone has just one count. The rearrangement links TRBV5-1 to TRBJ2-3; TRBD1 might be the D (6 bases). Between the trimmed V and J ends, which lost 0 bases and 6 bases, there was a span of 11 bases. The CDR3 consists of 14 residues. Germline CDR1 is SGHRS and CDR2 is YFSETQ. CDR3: CASSLGQEFDTQYF. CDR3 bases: TGCGCCAGCAGCTTGGGACAGGAGTTCGATACGCAGTATTTT.

The CDR3 here is CASSARVAQGAQYF. The CDR3 nucleotides read TGTGCCAGCAGCGCCCGGGTCGCACAAGGGGCCCAGTACTTC. The chain has TRBV11-2 and TRBJ2-5, with D possibly matching TRBD1 (5 bases). Deletions cut 5 bases from V and 9 bases from J, with 19 bases between. This CDR3 is built from 14 residues. CDR1 SGHAT and CDR2 FQNNGV come from the germline V gene.

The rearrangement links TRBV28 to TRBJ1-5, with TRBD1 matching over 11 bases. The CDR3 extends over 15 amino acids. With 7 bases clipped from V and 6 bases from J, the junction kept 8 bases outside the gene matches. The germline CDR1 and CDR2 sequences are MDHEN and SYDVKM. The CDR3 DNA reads TGTGCCAGCAACCGAGGGACAGGGGGAATTCAGCCCCAGCATTTT. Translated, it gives CASNRGTGGIQPQHF.

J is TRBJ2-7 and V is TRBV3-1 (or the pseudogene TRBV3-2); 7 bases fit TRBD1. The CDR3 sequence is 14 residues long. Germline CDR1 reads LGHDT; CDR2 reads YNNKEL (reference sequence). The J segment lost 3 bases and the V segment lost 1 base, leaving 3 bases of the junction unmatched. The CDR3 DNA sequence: TGTGCCAGCAGCCAAGTGGGACAGAGCTACGAGCAGTACTTC. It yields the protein CASSQVGQSYEQYF.

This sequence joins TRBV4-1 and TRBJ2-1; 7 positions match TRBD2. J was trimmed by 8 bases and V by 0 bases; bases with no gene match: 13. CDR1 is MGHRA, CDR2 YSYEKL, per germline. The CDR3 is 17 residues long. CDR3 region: CASSQDFPGGLGDEQFF. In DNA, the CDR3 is TGCGCCAGCAGCCAAGATTTTCCGGGAGGCCTCGGGGATGAGCAGTTCTTC.

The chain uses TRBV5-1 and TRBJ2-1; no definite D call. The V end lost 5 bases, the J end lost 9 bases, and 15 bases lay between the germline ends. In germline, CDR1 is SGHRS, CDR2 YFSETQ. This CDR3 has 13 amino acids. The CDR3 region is CASSTMTSGEQFF. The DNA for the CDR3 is TGCGCCAGCAGTACAATGACGTCAGGTGAGCAGTTCTTC.

CDR3 sequence reads: CASSLPGTQTEAFF. CDR3 nucleotides: TGTGCCAGCAGCTTGCCAGGGACGCAAACTGAAGCTTTCTTT. The rearrangement joins TRBV5-8 to TRBJ1-1, with D perhaps TRBD1 (5 bases). The CDR3 is 14 residues long. The V gene lost 1 base and the J gene lost 5 bases, with 12 bases spanning the gap. The germline gives CDR1 SGHTS, CDR2 YDEGEE.

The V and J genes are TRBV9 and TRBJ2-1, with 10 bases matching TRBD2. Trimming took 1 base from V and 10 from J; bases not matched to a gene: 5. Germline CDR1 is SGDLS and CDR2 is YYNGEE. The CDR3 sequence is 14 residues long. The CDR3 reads CASSVSSGSPEQFF. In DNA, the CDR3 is TGTGCCAGCAGCGTATCTAGCGGGAGCCCCGAGCAGTTCTTC.

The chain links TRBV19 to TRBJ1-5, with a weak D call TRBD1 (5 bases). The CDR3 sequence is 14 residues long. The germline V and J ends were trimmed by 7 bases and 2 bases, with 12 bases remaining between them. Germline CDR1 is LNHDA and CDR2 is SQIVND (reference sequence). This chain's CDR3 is CASTGVQGNQPQHF. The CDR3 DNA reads TGTGCCAGTACGGGTGTACAGGGCAATCAGCCCCAGCATTTT.

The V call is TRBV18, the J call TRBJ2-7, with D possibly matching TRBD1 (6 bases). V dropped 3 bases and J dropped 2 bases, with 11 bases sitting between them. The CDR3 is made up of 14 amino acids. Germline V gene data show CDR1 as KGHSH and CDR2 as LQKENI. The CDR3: CASSPGQSTYEQYF. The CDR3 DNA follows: TGTGCCAGCTCACCCGGACAGAGTACCTACGAGCAGTACTTC.